The rows below give T cell receptor beta chains drawn from one sample of a study of cytomegalovirus exposure and HLA in healthy donors. TCRdb's copy holds only in-frame clones and misses some; the assay was immunoSEQ multiplex PCR. The sample holds about 220,000 clones, approximately 88% seen once. Sequenced input: PBMCs. These receptors were obtained from a woman aged 30 to 39 in good health and CMV-seropositive. Both conserved end residues are part of each CDR3. The D gene is left open where the match is weak. Rows may omit the clone size; those that give it use once, few, many or a size class.

few	TRBD1	TRBJ1-1	TRBV6-1	TGTGCATCCGGGACAGGCATGAACACTGAAGCTTTCTTT	CASGTGMNTEAFF
-	TRBD2	TRBJ2-1	TRBV19	TGTGCCAGTAGTATCATCGGGACTAGCGGGACGGGGCAGTTCTTC	CASSIIGTSGTGQFF
-	-	TRBJ2-7	TRBV28	TGTGCCAGCCGTTCCGGGGACACTACCTACGAGCAGTACTTC	CASRSGDTTYEQYF
-	-	TRBJ1-2	TRBV30	TGTGCCTGTGGGATCTATGGCTACACCTTC	CACGIYGYTF
-	TRBD1	TRBJ1-2	TRBV6-1	TGTGCCAGCAGTGAAGCGCGGGACAGGGGCAACTATGGCTACACCTTC	CASSEARDRGNYGYTF
-	-	TRBJ1-2	TRBV5-8	TGTGCCAGCAGCTTAACAAGGGAGGACGGCTACACCTTC	CASSLTREDGYTF
-	TRBD1	TRBJ1-2	TRBV5-4	TGTGCCAGCAGCTTACGGACAGGGGACTACACCTTC	CASSLRTGDYTF
once	TRBD2	TRBJ2-2	TRBV5-5	TGTGCCAGCAGCTTGTGGACTAGCGGGAGTCACACCGGGGAGCTGTTTTTT	CASSLWTSGSHTGELFF
-	TRBD1	TRBJ1-5	TRBV11-2	TGTGCCAGCAGCACAACAGGGGGCTTCGGCGATCAGCCCCAGCATTTT	CASSTTGGFGDQPQHF
-	TRBD2	TRBJ2-7	TRBV9	TGTGCCAGCAGCCCCGAGCGGGGGAGATACGAGCAGTACTTC	CASSPERGRYEQYF
-	-	TRBJ1-1	TRBV7-9	TGTGCCAGCAGCTTATGGAGTACAGCAACTGAAGCTTTCTTT	CASSLWSTATEAFF